This T cell receptor beta chain was captured by sequencing in a study of T cells after yellow fever vaccination. TCRdb re-analysed the 5' RACE reads in MiXCR, keeping a single row per CDR3 protein. The sample shows 600,000 to 750,000 distinct CDR3 sequences, over 9% of them seen only once. The CDR3 totals 14 residues. V shed 4 bases and J shed 4 bases, with 13 bases lying between them. CDR1 SNHLY and CDR2 FYNNEI come from the germline V gene. This clonotype has a handful of counts. Sample: PBMCs, taken on the day of the yellow fever booster vaccination. The receptor's source is a man aged 30-40 years who received the YFV17D yellow fever vaccine. V and J are TRBV2 and TRBJ1-1, with D possibly TRBD1 on 6 matching bases. For the CDR3, the DNA is TGTGCCAGCAGTGGGGCAAAAGGGGGCACTGAAGCTTTCTTT. Amino acids: CASSGAKGGTEAFF.